This passage covers 8 T cell receptor beta chains from one sample sequenced in a study of blood T cell repertoires in COVID-19. Produced via immunoSEQ multiplex PCR; TCRdb's table is partial and in-frame only. This table has 65,000 to 75,000 clones, 75% to 80% appearing once. The sequencing input was peripheral blood. These receptors all stem from a human donor in a cohort sampled during active COVID-19.

This chain uses TRBV5-4 with TRBJ1-1; 11 positions match TRBD1. CDR1 SGHNT and CDR2 YYREEE come from the germline V gene (reference sequence). The CDR3 consists of 16 residues. Trimming removed 3 bases from V and 6 bases from J; junction bases left unmatched: 10. CDR3 nucleotides: TGTGCCAGCAGCTGGGGGACAGGGGGATTCGAAGCTGAAGCTTTCTTT. Translating it yields CASSWGTGGFEAEAFF. Based on the CDR3 plus reference TRBV5-4 and TRBJ1-1, the full variable domain is ETGVTQSPTHLIKTRGQQVTLRCSSQSGHNTVSWYQQALGQGPQFIFQYYREEENGRGNFPPRFSGLQFPNYSSELNVNALELDDSALYLCASSWGTGGFEAEAFFGQGTRLTVV.

This rearrangement joins TRBV19 to TRBJ1-5; no clear D. The CDR3 length is 14 residues. Trimming left V 2 bases short and J 3 bases short, with 8 bases between. Germline V gene data show CDR1 as LNHDA and CDR2 as SQIVND (reference sequence). CDR3 in amino acids: CASSITVNNQPQHF. As DNA, the CDR3 is TGTGCCAGTAGTATAACAGTAAACAATCAGCCCCAGCATTTT.

The rearrangement uses TRBV10-2 and TRBJ2-1; 11 nucleotides agree with TRBD2. The CDR3 spans 15 residues. V was pared by 8 bases and J by 3 bases, with 6 bases of the junction left unmatched. The germline V gene encodes CDR1 WSHSY and CDR2 SAAADI. CDR3 protein: CASAPGLAVYNEQFF. The DNA for the CDR3 is TGCGCCAGCGCTCCGGGACTAGCGGTCTACAATGAGCAGTTCTTC.

This chain joins TRBV20-1 and TRBJ1-1, with D maybe TRBD1 (5 bases). The CDR3 runs 10 residues. Trimming pared 6 bases from V and 6 bases from J, leaving 8 bases between. Germline V gives CDR1 DFQATT, CDR2 SNEGSKA (reference sequence). The CDR3 bases are TGCAGTGCCAAGACAGCTGAAGCTTTCTTT. Protein: CSAKTAEAFF.

The rearrangement links TRBV27 to TRBJ2-5; TRBD1 matches 8 bases. The CDR3 totals 15 residues. Losses at the gene ends were 5 bases for V and 2 bases for J; bases not matched to a gene: 7. Germline lookup yields CDR1 MNHEY and CDR2 SMNVEV (reference sequence). The CDR3 DNA follows: TGTGCCAGCAGTGGGCTAAGGACAGGGCAAGAGACCCAGTACTTC. It encodes CASSGLRTGQETQYF.

This clone is a singleton in its sample. The CDR3 DNA follows: TGTGCCAGCAGCCAAAGGGACAGGGGATCCTATGGTGGCTACACCTTC. It is translated as CASSQRDRGSYGGYTF. The V gene is TRBV9, the J gene TRBJ1-2, with TRBD1 matching over 10 bases. CDR1 and CDR2 (germline): SGDLS, YYNGEE. With 4 bases clipped from V and 7 bases from J, the junction kept 13 bases outside the gene matches. The CDR3 loop spans 16 amino acids.

A note on this clone: Other DNA sequences from this sample encode an identical CDR3 as well. The chain joins TRBV14 to TRBJ1-1, with 7 positions matching TRBD1. Germline V gene data show CDR1 as SGHDN and CDR2 as FVKESK. The CDR3 is 14 amino acids. V was pared by 4 bases and J by 5 bases, with 7 bases of the junction left unmatched. CDR3 DNA sequence: TGTGCCAGCAGCCCAGACAGGGAAGGGACTGAAGCTTTCTTT. This sequence encodes CASSPDREGTEAFF.

J is TRBJ2-2 and V is TRBV7-6, with a weak D call TRBD1 (5 bases). This CDR3 contains 16 residues. The germline gives CDR1 SGHVS, CDR2 FNYEAQ. The V end was cut by 8 bases, the J end by 0 bases, with 16 bases between. The chain's CDR3 is CASALMGRPNTGELFF. The CDR3 DNA follows: TGTGCCAGCGCCCTCATGGGGCGCCCGAACACCGGGGAGCTGTTTTTT.